What follows are 22 T cell receptor beta chains derived from one specimen sequenced in a study of blood T cell repertoires in COVID-19. Method: immunoSEQ multiplex PCR; TCRdb's copy keeps in-frame clones and lacks some. The sample includes roughly 260,000 clones, approximately 86% of them seen just once. The sample was PBMCs or T cells enriched from blood (not recorded which). These receptors all come from a woman aged 25-40 years with acute COVID-19.

The chain uses TRBV19 and TRBJ1-2; 8 positions match TRBD1. The CDR3 sequence is 18 residues long. Trimming removed 4 bases from V and 4 bases from J; junction bases left unmatched: 17. Looked up from germline, CDR1 is LNHDA and CDR2 is SQIVND (reference sequence). In nucleotides, the CDR3 is TGTGCCAGTAGTAGAGCCGGGACAGGATCTTCCCAGGGCTATGGCTACACCTTC. Protein product: CASSRAGTGSSQGYGYTF.

The chain employs TRBV14 and TRBJ1-1, with D tentatively TRBD1 (5 bases). There are 13 residues in the CDR3. Germline V gene data show CDR1 as SGHDN and CDR2 as FVKESK. V was trimmed by 5 bases and J by 1 base, leaving 8 bases between them. CDR3 nucleotide sequence: TGTGCCAGCAGCTATACAGGGAACACTGAAGCTTTCTTT. It encodes CASSYTGNTEAFF.

The chain has TRBV19 and TRBJ1-5; 10 bases are shared with TRBD1. Germline V gives CDR1 LNHDA, CDR2 SQIVND (reference sequence). V lost 5 bases to trimming and J lost 4 bases; unmatched junction nucleotides: 5. The CDR3 sequence is 15 residues long. CDR3 protein: CASSPDRGLNQPQHF. DNA of the CDR3: TGTGCCAGTAGTCCGGACAGGGGGTTAAATCAGCCCCAGCATTTT.

There are a few counts of this clone. The chain links TRBV28 to TRBJ2-2; TRBD1 matches at 7 bases. V gave up 6 bases and J gave up 6 bases; unmatched junction bases: 10. The CDR3 has 15 amino acids. Per the germline V gene, CDR1 is MDHEN and CDR2 is SYDVKM. The CDR3 spells CASSPAGGVAGELFF. CDR3 coding DNA: TGTGCCAGCAGCCCAGCAGGGGGAGTGGCCGGGGAGCTGTTTTTT.

This chain links TRBV5-5 with TRBJ2-5; TRBD2 agrees at 7 bases. V trimming: 4 bases; J trimming: 6 bases; junction bases outside the gene matches: 9. CDR1 and CDR2 from the germline V gene are SGHKS and YYEKEE (reference sequence). This CDR3 has 14 residues. The CDR3 region is CASSQAGVEKTQYF. Here the CDR3 DNA reads TGTGCCAGCAGCCAGGCGGGGGTGGAAAAGACCCAGTACTTC.

The V gene is TRBV18, the J gene TRBJ2-3, with D maybe TRBD2 (6 bases). Per germline, CDR1 KGHSH and CDR2 LQKENI. Trimming removed 3 bases at V and 5 bases at J, with 9 bases between. The CDR3 sequence is 13 residues long. CDR3 loop: CASSPPEGDTQYF. CDR3 DNA: TGTGCCAGCTCACCTCCGGAGGGAGATACGCAGTATTTT.

This sequence joins TRBV4-3 and TRBJ2-7, with 9 bases that match TRBD2. CDR1 is LGHNA, CDR2 YSLEER, per germline. V gave up 2 bases and J gave up 4 bases; unmatched junction bases: 6. The CDR3 consists of 15 residues. In DNA form, the CDR3 reads TGCGCCAGCAGCCAAACTAGACTAGCGGATTACGAGCAGTACTTC. Its protein product is CASSQTRLADYEQYF.

The chain couples TRBV18 to TRBJ2-3; 8 nucleotides agree with TRBD1. The CDR3 is made up of 16 amino acids. CDR1 and CDR2 from the germline V gene are KGHSH and LQKENI. V lost 0 bases to trimming and J lost 1 base; unmatched junction nucleotides: 3. CDR3: CASSPPLDRGTDTQYF. CDR3 DNA: TGTGCCAGCTCACCACCGTTGGACAGGGGCACAGATACGCAGTATTTT.

This chain uses TRBV7-9 with TRBJ1-2; D might be TRBD1 (6 bases). Trimming pared 5 bases from V and 6 bases from J, leaving 22 bases between. Germline V gene sequence: CDR1 SEHNR, CDR2 FQNEAQ (reference sequence). This CDR3 contains 16 residues. CDR3 sequence: CASSPIGTGRMDGYTF. For the CDR3, the DNA is TGTGCCAGCAGCCCCATCGGTACAGGGCGGATGGATGGCTACACCTTC.

This clone has just one count. The rearrangement uses TRBV19 and TRBJ1-2; D uncertain. The germline V gene has CDR1 LNHDA and CDR2 SQIVND (reference sequence). The CDR3 has 16 amino acids. V was pared by 1 base and J by 4 bases, with 16 bases between. This CDR3 is CASSIVGEGDGYGYTF. DNA for the CDR3: TGTGCCAGTAGTATAGTCGGGGAAGGTGACGGCTATGGCTACACCTTC.

V usage is TRBV6-5 and J usage is TRBJ1-1, with D possibly TRBD1 on 6 matching bases. CDR1 and CDR2 from the germline V gene are MNHEY and SVGAGI. CDR3 size: 15 residues. Trimming left V 6 bases short and J 7 bases short, with 21 bases between. This CDR3 is CASRQDRSVSFEAFF. As DNA, the CDR3 is TGTGCCAGCAGACAAGACAGGTCGGTCTCCTTTGAAGCTTTCTTT.

The V and J genes are TRBV7-3 and TRBJ2-3; TRBD2 agrees at 13 bases. Trimming took 0 bases from V and 1 from J; bases not matched to a gene: 1. This CDR3 contains 17 residues. Germline V gene sequence: CDR1 SGHTA, CDR2 FQGTGA. CDR3 sequence (DNA): TGTGCCAGCAGCTTAACCGGGACTAGCGGGGGCACAGATACGCAGTATTTT. It codes for CASSLTGTSGGTDTQYF.

The chain joins TRBV5-4 to TRBJ2-7; TRBD2 aligns across 11 bases. Trimming removed 5 bases from V and 2 bases from J; junction bases left unmatched: 9. In germline, CDR1 is SGHNT, CDR2 YYREEE (reference sequence). There are 16 residues in the CDR3. The CDR3, as DNA: TGTGCCAGCAGTCTTCGACTAGCGGGGCCGCCCTACGAGCAGTACTTC. Its protein product is CASSLRLAGPPYEQYF.

This sequence joins TRBV7-9 and TRBJ1-2, with no clear D. Deletions cut 2 bases from V and 4 bases from J, with 8 bases between. Per the germline V gene, CDR1 is SEHNR and CDR2 is FQNEAQ (reference sequence). The CDR3 runs to 13 residues. The DNA for the CDR3 is TGTGCCAGCAGCTTATCAGGATTCTATGGCTACACCTTC. It codes for CASSLSGFYGYTF.

The rearrangement links TRBV3-1 (or the pseudogene TRBV3-2) to TRBJ2-5, with no clear D. The CDR3 has 12 residues. Per germline, CDR1 LGHDT and CDR2 YNNKEL (reference sequence). Deletions cut 8 bases from V and 5 bases from J, with 12 bases between. The CDR3 reads CASSSVGETQYF. CDR3 nucleotide sequence: TGTGCCAGCTCCTCGGTCGGGGAGACCCAGTACTTC.

The chain recombines TRBV2 with TRBJ2-2; D uncertain. The CDR3 totals 13 residues. V shed 6 bases and J shed 6 bases, with 11 bases lying between them. CDR1 is SNHLY, CDR2 FYNNEI, per germline. The CDR3, as DNA: TGTGCCAGCAGAAAGACGGGTTCCGGGGAGCTGTTTTTT. Encoded protein: CASRKTGSGELFF.

The chain recombines TRBV5-1 with TRBJ1-1, with D uncertain. CDR1 SGHRS and CDR2 YFSETQ come from the germline V gene. The V gene lost 0 bases and the J gene lost 1 base, with 4 bases spanning the gap. The CDR3 has 13 residues. The DNA for the CDR3 is TGCGCCAGCAGCTTGGAAGCGAACACTGAAGCTTTCTTT. It translates to CASSLEANTEAFF.

The rearrangement uses TRBV4-1 and TRBJ1-1; D may be TRBD1 (6 bases). Germline CDR1 MGHRA, CDR2 YSYEKL. The CDR3 runs 16 residues. Trimming stripped 1 base from V and 5 bases from J, with 17 bases between. The CDR3 spells CASSQGTAQVQTEAFF. The CDR3 nucleotides are TGCGCCAGCAGCCAAGGGACAGCCCAGGTTCAGACTGAAGCTTTCTTT.

V and J are TRBV7-6 and TRBJ1-1; D is ambiguous. The length of the CDR3 is 12 residues. The V gene lost 5 bases and the J gene lost 0 bases, with 4 bases spanning the gap. Germline CDR1 reads SGHVS; CDR2 reads FNYEAQ. The CDR3 nucleotides are TGTGCCAGCAGCCCAATGAACACTGAAGCTTTCTTT. Its protein is CASSPMNTEAFF.

With regard to this clone: A much bigger clone sits one base away, suggesting this may be a read error. Additional DNA sequences in this sample encode the identical CDR3. Here the CDR3 reads CASSLLGTDYGYTF. The DNA for the CDR3 is TGTGCCAGTAGCTTGCTTGGGACAGACTATGGCTACACCTTC. The genes are TRBV5-4 and TRBJ1-2; 7 bases map to TRBD1. Germline V gene sequence: CDR1 SGHNT, CDR2 YYREEE (reference sequence). The CDR3 contains 14 residues.

This clone has just one count. V usage is TRBV19 and J usage is TRBJ2-5; TRBD2 matches 13 bases. CDR3 length: 15 residues. The V segment lost 6 bases and the J segment 5 bases; nucleotides outside the gene matches: 6. Germline CDR1 is LNHDA and CDR2 is SQIVND (reference sequence). In nucleotides, the CDR3 is TGTGCCAGTAGCCAGGGACTAGCGGGGACCGAGACCCAGTACTTC. Its protein is CASSQGLAGTETQYF.

J is TRBJ2-6 and V is TRBV19, with no clear D. The CDR3 spans 15 residues. Trimming cost V 4 bases and J 4 bases, with 11 bases left between them. Germline-derived CDR1 and CDR2 are LNHDA and SQIVND (reference sequence). The CDR3 sequence is CASSTQLTGANVLTF. CDR3 DNA sequence: TGTGCCAGTAGTACCCAGTTGACAGGGGCCAACGTCCTGACTTTC.